This T cell receptor (beta chain) is drawn from a study of blood T cells in healthy people across ages. Combining a sample-barcoded 5' primer with a J-beta primer mix, a second PCR ran for roughly 7 to 12 cycles. TCRdb analysed the 5' RACE reads with MiXCR anew, one entry per CDR3 protein. The sample shows about 970,000 distinct CDR3 sequences, 45% to 60% of them seen only once. This clonotype was observed a few times. Germline V gene sequence: CDR1 MNHNY, CDR2 SVGAGI (reference sequence). CDR3 length: 16 amino acids. The germline V and J ends were trimmed by 2 bases and 7 bases, with 21 bases remaining between them.

This chain joins TRBV6-6 and TRBJ2-7; D is possibly TRBD1 or TRBD2 (5 bases each). The specimen was blood. The sequence was obtained from an older woman in good health. CDR3: CASSYGVSRDLREQYF. CDR3 in DNA: TGTGCCAGCAGTTACGGCGTAAGCAGGGACCTCAGGGAGCAGTACTTC.